The 32 T cell receptor beta chains below come from one sample, sequenced in a study of blood T cell repertoires in COVID-19. The assay was immunoSEQ multiplex PCR, and TCRdb's table has in-frame clones only and misses some. The sample has under 350,000 clones, 80% to 90% seen once. The specimen sequenced was PBMCs or T cells enriched from blood (not recorded which). The receptors originated from a woman aged 35 to 49 with acute COVID-19.

A few counts support this clone. The sample carries other DNA sequences with the same CDR3. The chain recombines TRBV29-1 with TRBJ1-2, with D possibly matching TRBD1 (5 bases). Trimming took off 4 bases at V and 2 bases at J, with 11 bases between the two ends. The V gene's germline CDR1 is SQVTM and CDR2 ANQGSEA. The CDR3 is 13 residues long. The CDR3 is CSVAAQGNYGYTF. In nucleotides, the CDR3 is TGCAGCGTTGCGGCCCAGGGAAACTATGGCTACACCTTC.

The chain links TRBV2 to TRBJ2-2, with 8 bases aligning to TRBD2. This CDR3 comprises 15 residues. The trim removed 7 bases at V and 6 bases at J, leaving 10 bases unmatched. Germline V gene lookup returns CDR1 SNHLY and CDR2 FYNNEI. The CDR3 reads CASNGVSGTAGELFF. The CDR3 DNA follows: TGTGCCAGCAATGGGGTTAGCGGGACTGCCGGGGAGCTGTTTTTT.

CDR3 bases: TGTGCCAGTAGCGATGGACAGGGACCCCAGCCCCAGCATTTT. It yields the protein CASSDGQGPQPQHF. V gene TRBV19 combines with J gene TRBJ1-5; TRBD1 matches 8 bases. Germline-derived CDR1 and CDR2 are LNHDA and SQIVND (reference sequence). The CDR3 contains 14 residues. Trimming at V came to 6 bases and at J to 7 bases, leaving 8 bases not matched to a gene.

The J gene is TRBJ1-5, the V gene TRBV15; D uncertain. There are 16 residues in the CDR3. V lost 0 bases and J lost 4, with 13 bases in between. Germline CDR1 LNHNV, CDR2 YYDKDF (reference sequence). CDR3 coding DNA: TGTGCCACCAGCAGAGATTTATGGCAGGCAAATCAGCCCCAGCATTTT. This gives the protein CATSRDLWQANQPQHF.

CDR3 DNA sequence: TGTGCCAGCAGTTTGGCAGGCTCCTACGAGCAGTACTTC. This sequence encodes CASSLAGSYEQYF. The gene calls are TRBV12-3 or TRBV12-4 and TRBJ2-7, with unresolved D. Trimming took off 3 bases at V and 0 bases at J, with 6 bases between the two ends. This CDR3 comprises 13 residues.

Comments on this clone: Other DNA sequences within the sample encode an identical CDR3. The chain carries TRBV28 and TRBJ1-1; TRBD1 agrees at 8 bases. CDR1 and CDR2 from the germline V gene are MDHEN and SYDVKM. The CDR3 has 15 amino acids. Trimming removed 3 bases from V and 0 bases from J; junction bases left unmatched: 3. As DNA, the CDR3 is TGTGCCAGCAGTTTGCCGGACAGGGTGAACACTGAAGCTTTCTTT. It yields the protein CASSLPDRVNTEAFF.

The CDR3 is CASSLPRTGERGHQETQYF. As DNA, the CDR3 is TGTGCCAGCAGTTTACCCCGGACAGGGGAGAGGGGTCATCAAGAGACCCAGTACTTC. V and J are TRBV27 and TRBJ2-5, with 9 bases lining up with TRBD1. The CDR3 loop spans 19 amino acids. CDR1 MNHEY and CDR2 SMNVEV come from the germline V gene (reference sequence). V lost 2 bases and J lost 2; bases outside the gene matches: 15.

The chain combines TRBV18 with TRBJ1-4; 7 positions match TRBD1. CDR3 length: 14 residues. Germline assignment: CDR1 KGHSH and CDR2 LQKENI. Germline trimming cut 5 bases from V and 3 bases from J; bases unmatched to any gene: 3. The CDR3 nucleotides are TGTGCCAGCTCAGACCAGGGGGCTAATGAAAAACTGTTTTTT. Amino acid sequence: CASSDQGANEKLFF.

The chain has TRBV9 and TRBJ1-3; D gene unclear. V gave up 4 bases and J gave up 0 bases, with 20 bases separating them. The CDR3 consists of 18 residues. The V gene's germline CDR1 is SGDLS and CDR2 YYNGEE. The CDR3 nucleotides are TGTGCCAGCAGCCCAGAGTTAGCAGAAGTATTCTCTGGAAACACCATATATTTT. Protein product: CASSPELAEVFSGNTIYF.

The chain couples TRBV6-5 to TRBJ2-2; a weak D match, TRBD1 (6 bases). Germline CDR1 reads MNHEY; CDR2 reads SVGAGI. The CDR3 loop spans 13 amino acids. CDR3 DNA sequence: TGTGGCGCTGGACAGATCAACACCGGGGAGCTGTTTTTT. Its translation: CGAGQINTGELFF.

CDR3 residues: CASSLEGTQYF. The DNA of the CDR3 is TGCGCCAGCAGCTTGGAGGGGACGCAGTATTTT. This chain links TRBV5-1 with TRBJ2-3; D is perhaps TRBD1 (5 bases). The CDR3 sequence is 11 residues long. Looked up from germline, CDR1 is SGHRS and CDR2 is YFSETQ. V lost 0 bases, J lost 9 bases, and 5 bases lay in between. Together with reference TRBV5-1 and TRBJ2-3, the CDR3 gives the full variable domain: KAGVTQTPRYLIKTRGQQVTLSCSPISGHRSVSWYQQTPGQGLQFLFEYFSETQRNKGNFPGRFSGRQFSNSRSEMNVSTLELGDSALYLCASSLEGTQYFGPGTRLTVL.

V and J are TRBV5-4 and TRBJ2-5; D not resolved. CDR1 and CDR2 (germline): SGHNT, YYREEE (reference sequence). CDR3 length: 17 residues. Trimming left V 2 bases short and J 6 bases short, with 23 bases between. The CDR3 bases are TGTGCCAGCAGCTTAGGTTCTAGTGACTTTTCATTCAAGACCCAGTACTTC. Translation gives CASSLGSSDFSFKTQYF. The full variable domain, rest sourced from reference TRBV5-4 and TRBJ2-5, is ETGVTQSPTHLIKTRGQQVTLRCSSQSGHNTVSWYQQALGQGPQFIFQYYREEENGRGNFPPRFSGLQFPNYSSELNVNALELDDSALYLCASSLGSSDFSFKTQYFGPGTRLLVL.

J is TRBJ2-2 and V is TRBV19; 7 nucleotides align to TRBD2. The trim removed 5 bases at V and 4 bases at J, leaving 10 bases unmatched. The CDR3 is made up of 16 amino acids. CDR1 LNHDA and CDR2 SQIVND come from the germline V gene (reference sequence). The CDR3 region is CASSSQRGRSTGELFF. DNA for the CDR3: TGTGCCAGTAGTTCCCAGCGGGGTCGCAGCACCGGGGAGCTGTTTTTT. Drawing the rest from reference TRBV19 and TRBJ2-2, the complete variable domain is DGGITQSPKYLFRKEGQNVTLSCEQNLNHDAMYWYRQDPGQGLRLIYYSQIVNDFQKGDIAEGYSVSREKKESFPLTVTSAQKNPTAFYLCASSSQRGRSTGELFFGEGSRLTVL.

The chain uses TRBV19 and TRBJ2-7, with TRBD2 matching 7 bases. This CDR3 has 15 residues. Germline assignment: CDR1 LNHDA and CDR2 SQIVND (reference sequence). V lost 5 bases to trimming and J lost 5 bases; unmatched junction nucleotides: 12. Here the CDR3 reads CASSLREGLFHEQYF. DNA of the CDR3: TGTGCCAGTAGTCTTAGGGAGGGCCTTTTCCACGAGCAGTACTTC. Full variable domain (missing parts from reference TRBV19 and TRBJ2-7): DGGITQSPKYLFRKEGQNVTLSCEQNLNHDAMYWYRQDPGQGLRLIYYSQIVNDFQKGDIAEGYSVSREKKESFPLTVTSAQKNPTAFYLCASSLREGLFHEQYFGPGTRLTVT.

This chain connects TRBV27 to TRBJ1-3; 7 nucleotides match TRBD1. The CDR3 extends over 15 amino acids. Germline lookup yields CDR1 MNHEY and CDR2 SMNVEV (reference sequence). J gave up 0 bases and V 4 bases, and 3 bases lay outside the gene matches. The CDR3: CASSSQGVSGNTIYF. CDR3 nucleotides: TGTGCCAGCAGTTCGCAGGGGGTCTCTGGAAACACCATATATTTT.

The genes are TRBV6-1 and TRBJ2-1, with TRBD2 matching 8 bases. Trimming took 4 bases from V and 9 from J; bases not matched to a gene: 14. The germline CDR1 and CDR2 sequences are MNHNS and SASEGT. The CDR3 covers 16 residues. The CDR3, as DNA: TGTGCCAGCAGTGTCTCGGGAGGGCCTCTTAGCGGTGAGCAGTTCTTC. Residues: CASSVSGGPLSGEQFF.

V and J are TRBV3-1 (or the pseudogene TRBV3-2) and TRBJ2-7; 8 bases map to TRBD2. CDR1 and CDR2 from the germline V gene are LGHDT and YNNKEL (reference sequence). The CDR3 has 13 amino acids. With V trimmed by 4 bases and J by 2 bases, 1 base remained unmatched. CDR3 bases: TGTGCCAGCAGCCTAGCGGGACCCTACGAGCAGTACTTC. Its translation: CASSLAGPYEQYF.

This clone appeared once. The V gene is TRBV3-1 (or the pseudogene TRBV3-2), the J gene TRBJ2-7, with D uncertain. Germline CDR1 is LGHDT and CDR2 is YNNKEL (reference sequence). Trimming pared 4 bases from V and 3 bases from J, leaving 7 bases between. The CDR3 has 12 residues. The CDR3 loop is CASSRHDYEQYF. As DNA, the CDR3 is TGTGCCAGCAGCCGGCATGACTACGAGCAGTACTTC.

The rearrangement links TRBV4-2 to TRBJ2-5, with 10 bases fitting TRBD1. Trimming took 0 bases from V and 4 from J; bases not matched to a gene: 2. The CDR3 has 15 residues. Germline V gene lookup returns CDR1 LGHNA and CDR2 YNFKEQ. The DNA for the CDR3 is TGTGCCAGCAGCCAAGATGGGACAGGGGTAGAGACCCAGTACTTC. Translated, it gives CASSQDGTGVETQYF.

This sequence joins TRBV3-1 (or the pseudogene TRBV3-2) and TRBJ2-3; 9 bases are a match to TRBD2. J lost 1 base, V lost 4 bases, and 18 bases had no gene match. The germline V gene encodes CDR1 LGHDT and CDR2 YNNKEL (reference sequence). The CDR3 runs 20 residues. CDR3 coding DNA: TGTGCCAGCAGCCCCCGGGAGAGCGGGGGGCCTCCAAAGCGCACAGATACGCAGTATTTT. This encodes CASSPRESGGPPKRTDTQYF.

This clone has a single count. The CDR3 bases are TGTGCCAGCAGTCCACTCCCGAGCGCGTACAATGAGCAGTTCTTC. As protein: CASSPLPSAYNEQFF. The rearrangement links TRBV27 to TRBJ2-1; D is undetermined. V lost 5 bases and J 4 bases, leaving 15 bases between the germline ends. The CDR3 has 15 amino acids. CDR1 and CDR2 from the germline V gene are MNHEY and SMNVEV (reference sequence).

The genes are TRBV15 and TRBJ1-4, with D uncertain. Germline lookup yields CDR1 LNHNV and CDR2 YYDKDF (reference sequence). Deletions cut 0 bases from V and 8 bases from J, with 4 bases between. There are 12 residues in the CDR3. Here the CDR3 reads CATSRDGEKLFF. CDR3 nucleotide sequence: TGTGCCACCAGCAGAGATGGCGAAAAACTGTTTTTT.

Turning to this clone: Additional DNA sequences in this sample encode the identical CDR3. V usage is TRBV18 and J usage is TRBJ2-3; 9 bases fit TRBD2. V shed 3 bases, J shed 2 bases, and the junction held 3 bases outside the gene matches. The germline gives CDR1 KGHSH, CDR2 LQKENI. This CDR3 has 15 amino acids. The CDR3 protein is CASSPLAGSTDTQYF. CDR3 DNA sequence: TGTGCCAGCTCACCTCTAGCGGGGTCCACAGATACGCAGTATTTT.

Notes on this clone: Distinct nucleotide sequences in the sample also encode this CDR3. The rearrangement joins TRBV7-9 to TRBJ1-2; no definite D call. V shed 1 base and J shed 0 bases, with 9 bases lying between them. Germline assignment: CDR1 SEHNR and CDR2 FQNEAQ (reference sequence). The CDR3 is 15 residues long. The CDR3 protein is CASSLGAVANYGYTF. In DNA form, the CDR3 reads TGTGCCAGCAGCTTAGGTGCGGTAGCTAACTATGGCTACACCTTC.

The count of this clone is one. The rearrangement joins TRBV9 to TRBJ2-1; 9 bases match TRBD2. V lost 2 bases and J lost 6; bases outside the gene matches: 6. Germline-derived CDR1 and CDR2 are SGDLS and YYNGEE. The CDR3 is made up of 15 amino acids. The CDR3 coding sequence is TGTGCCAGCAGCGTGGGCGGGAGGGCCTCCAATGAGCAGTTCTTC. Protein sequence: CASSVGGRASNEQFF.

This clone was detected once. J is TRBJ1-3 and V is TRBV18; 7 positions match TRBD1. The CDR3 has 17 amino acids. The germline V gene encodes CDR1 KGHSH and CDR2 LQKENI. The V gene end was trimmed by 0 bases and the J gene end by 5 bases; junction bases not matched to a gene: 10. The CDR3 region has the DNA TGTGCCAGCTCACCACCAAGACAGGGATCGAATAGAAACACCATATATTTT. It is translated as CASSPPRQGSNRNTIYF.

The CDR3 sequence: CASSSGHYTTQETQYF. CDR3 nucleotide sequence: TGCGCCAGCAGCTCAGGACACTATACAACCCAAGAGACCCAGTACTTC. This chain links TRBV5-1 with TRBJ2-5; D is possibly TRBD1 (5 bases). Trimming removed 3 bases from V and 1 base from J, with 16 bases in between. The CDR3 contains 16 residues. Germline CDR1 and CDR2: SGHRS and YFSETQ.

The chain couples TRBV18 to TRBJ2-3; 9 bases agree with TRBD2. This CDR3 is built from 16 residues. The V gene's germline CDR1 is KGHSH and CDR2 LQKENI. J gave up 2 bases and V 3 bases, and 6 bases lay outside the gene matches. CDR3 loop: CASSPFLAGSTDTQYF. Here the CDR3 DNA reads TGTGCCAGCTCACCCTTCCTAGCGGGGTCCACAGATACGCAGTATTTT.

The chain joins TRBV5-6 to TRBJ2-7; 8 bases are a match to TRBD2. This CDR3 is built from 14 residues. CDR1 is SGHDT and CDR2 is YYEEEE in the germline V gene. Unmatched junction bases numbered 8, after V lost 5 bases and J lost 4 bases. CDR3 coding DNA: TGTGCCAGCAGTCCCCCGGGGGGGTGGTACGAGCAGTACTTC. Translated, it gives CASSPPGGWYEQYF.

The chain uses TRBV5-1 and TRBJ2-2; D might be TRBD2 (6 bases). The V gene's germline CDR1 is SGHRS and CDR2 YFSETQ. This CDR3 has 15 amino acids. Trimming left V 0 bases short and J 4 bases short, with 10 bases between. This CDR3 reads CASSLGGARTGELFF. The CDR3 bases are TGCGCCAGCAGCTTGGGCGGGGCTCGCACCGGGGAGCTGTTTTTT.

Turning to this clone: Other nucleotide sequences from this sample produce the same CDR3. The chain has TRBV28 and TRBJ1-6, with 9 bases lining up with TRBD1. Trimming at V came to 2 bases and at J to 7 bases, leaving 3 bases not matched to a gene. Germline CDR1 MDHEN, CDR2 SYDVKM. This CDR3 has 15 residues. The CDR3 spells CASSLGGQGNSPLHF. Here the CDR3 DNA reads TGTGCCAGCAGTTTAGGTGGACAGGGGAATTCACCCCTCCACTTT.

This clone was recorded only once. The chain combines TRBV6-2 or TRBV6-3 with TRBJ1-1; 10 bases match TRBD1. The CDR3 is 15 residues long. V dropped 2 bases and J dropped 6; count of bases not matched to a gene: 6. CDR1 and CDR2 from the germline V gene are MNHEY and SVGEGT. The CDR3 is CASSYGDRGRAEAFF. CDR3 DNA: TGTGCCAGCAGTTACGGCGACAGGGGGCGGGCTGAAGCTTTCTTT.